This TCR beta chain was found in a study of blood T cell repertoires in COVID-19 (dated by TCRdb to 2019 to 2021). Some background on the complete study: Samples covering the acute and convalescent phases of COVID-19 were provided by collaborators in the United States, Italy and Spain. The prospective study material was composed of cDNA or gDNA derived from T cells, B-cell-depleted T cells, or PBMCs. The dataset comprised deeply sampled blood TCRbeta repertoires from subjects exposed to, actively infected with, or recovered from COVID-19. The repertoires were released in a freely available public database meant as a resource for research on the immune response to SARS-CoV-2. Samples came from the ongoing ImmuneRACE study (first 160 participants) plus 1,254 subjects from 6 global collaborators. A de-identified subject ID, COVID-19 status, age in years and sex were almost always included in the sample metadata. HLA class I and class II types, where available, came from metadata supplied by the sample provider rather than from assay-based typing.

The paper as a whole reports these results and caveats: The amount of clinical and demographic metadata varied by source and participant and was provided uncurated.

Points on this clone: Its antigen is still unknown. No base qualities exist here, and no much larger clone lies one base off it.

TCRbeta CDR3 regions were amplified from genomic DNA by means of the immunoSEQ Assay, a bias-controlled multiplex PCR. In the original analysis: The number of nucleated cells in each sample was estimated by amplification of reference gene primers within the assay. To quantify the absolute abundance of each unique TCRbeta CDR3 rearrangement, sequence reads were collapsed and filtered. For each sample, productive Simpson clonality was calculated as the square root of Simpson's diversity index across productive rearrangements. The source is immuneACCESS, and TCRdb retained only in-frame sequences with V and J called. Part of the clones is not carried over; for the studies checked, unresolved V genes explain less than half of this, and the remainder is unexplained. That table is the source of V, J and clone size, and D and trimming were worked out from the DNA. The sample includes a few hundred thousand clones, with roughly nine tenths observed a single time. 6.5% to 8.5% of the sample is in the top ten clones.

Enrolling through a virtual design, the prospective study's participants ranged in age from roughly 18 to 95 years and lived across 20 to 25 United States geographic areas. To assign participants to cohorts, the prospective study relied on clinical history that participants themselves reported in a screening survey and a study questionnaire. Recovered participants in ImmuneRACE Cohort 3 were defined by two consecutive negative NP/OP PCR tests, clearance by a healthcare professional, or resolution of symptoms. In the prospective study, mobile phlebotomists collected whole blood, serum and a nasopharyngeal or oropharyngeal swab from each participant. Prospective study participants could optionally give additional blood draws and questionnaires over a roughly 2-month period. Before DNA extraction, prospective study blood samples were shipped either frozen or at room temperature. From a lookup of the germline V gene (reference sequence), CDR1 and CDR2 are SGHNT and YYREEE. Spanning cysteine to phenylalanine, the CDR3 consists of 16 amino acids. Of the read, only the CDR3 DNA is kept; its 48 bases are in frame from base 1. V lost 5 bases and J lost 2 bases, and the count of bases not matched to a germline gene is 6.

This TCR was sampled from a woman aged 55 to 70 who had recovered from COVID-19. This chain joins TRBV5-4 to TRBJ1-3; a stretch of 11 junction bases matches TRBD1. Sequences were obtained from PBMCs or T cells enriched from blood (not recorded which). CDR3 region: CASSHGQGAAGNTIYF. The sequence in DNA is TGTGCCAGCAGTCACGGACAGGGGGCTGCTGGAAACACCATATATTTT.